The 22 T cell receptor beta chains below come from one sample, sequenced in a study of T-cell memory formation after mild COVID-19. TCRdb recomputed calls from the 5' RACE reads with MiXCR, one row per CDR3 protein. The sample includes hundreds of thousands of distinct CDR3 sequences, more than 15% seen only once; the top ten take more than 10%. The source material was PBMCs or a T cell subset sorted from them (not recorded which). The source is an adult woman who had mild COVID-19 (a few samples of this study predate the infection). Cell type and time point are not known.

This clonotype was counted a few times. This chain joins TRBV5-6 and TRBJ2-2, with D possibly TRBD2 on 6 matching bases. Trimming stripped 3 bases from V and 3 bases from J, with 12 bases between. Germline V gene lookup returns CDR1 SGHDT and CDR2 YYEEEE. CDR3 length: 15 residues. CDR3 sequence reads: CASSYGTPYTGELFF. Written as DNA, the CDR3 is TGTGCCAGCAGCTACGGGACTCCCTACACCGGGGAGCTGTTTTTT.

The genes are TRBV7-2 and TRBJ1-5; D may be TRBD1 (6 bases). V lost 6 bases to trimming and J lost 0 bases, with 15 bases between them. Germline V gene sequence: CDR1 SGHTA, CDR2 FQGNSA. This CDR3 is 16 amino acids long. The CDR3 protein is CASSPSWGLSNQPQHF. CDR3 DNA sequence: TGTGCCAGCAGTCCCTCCTGGGGGCTTAGCAATCAGCCCCAGCATTTT. The complete variable domain, with remaining parts taken from reference TRBV7-2 and TRBJ1-5, reads GAGVSQSPSNKVTEKGKDVELRCDPISGHTALYWYRQSLGQGLEFLIYFQGNSAPDKSGLPSDRFSAERTGGSVSTLTIQRTQQEDSAVYLCASSPSWGLSNQPQHFGDGTRLSIL.

V and J are TRBV20-1 and TRBJ2-2, with 9 bases matching TRBD2. This CDR3 has 14 residues. The germline V gene encodes CDR1 DFQATT and CDR2 SNEGSKA (reference sequence). V lost 4 bases and J lost 4; bases outside the gene matches: 4. CDR3 amino acids: CSAISGSRTGELFF. The DNA of the CDR3 is TGCAGTGCTATTAGCGGGAGTCGCACCGGGGAGCTGTTTTTT.

This rearrangement joins TRBV7-8 to TRBJ1-1; 9 bases agree with TRBD1. Germline V lookup: CDR1 SGHVS, CDR2 FQNEAQ. V lost 5 bases, J lost 4 bases, and 5 bases stayed unmatched. CDR3 length: 14 amino acids. The DNA of the CDR3 is TGTGCCAGCAGCATACAGGGGGCCGGCACTGAAGCTTTCTTT. Translation: CASSIQGAGTEAFF.

V is TRBV6-6 and J is TRBJ1-5; D might be TRBD1 (5 bases). The V end was cut by 0 bases, the J end by 5 bases, with 11 bases between. CDR3 length equals 15 residues. Germline V gene sequence: CDR1 MNHNY, CDR2 SVGAGI (reference sequence). CDR3 sequence reads: CASSYSQVAYQPQHF. CDR3 sequence (DNA): TGTGCCAGCAGTTACTCACAGGTCGCTTATCAGCCCCAGCATTTT.

The chain joins TRBV7-8 to TRBJ1-1; the D is unclear. CDR1 and CDR2 (germline): SGHVS, FQNEAQ. V was trimmed by 1 base and J by 7 bases, leaving 13 bases between them. The CDR3 has 14 residues. This CDR3 reads CASSLVGLAGEAFF. The CDR3 region has the DNA TGTGCCAGCAGCTTAGTTGGGCTGGCTGGTGAAGCTTTCTTT.

The V call is TRBV7-6, the J call TRBJ1-5, with D possibly being TRBD1 (5 bases). Germline CDR1 reads SGHVS; CDR2 reads FNYEAQ. This CDR3 contains 14 residues. The V end lost 0 bases, the J end lost 6 bases, and 9 bases lay between the germline ends. CDR3 DNA sequence: TGTGCCAGCAGCTTAGCGGCCGGGGCTCAGCCCCAGCATTTT. This translates into CASSLAAGAQPQHF.

The V gene is TRBV24-1, the J gene TRBJ2-5; 7 positions match TRBD1. V gave up 5 bases and J gave up 9 bases; unmatched junction bases: 8. This CDR3 has 13 residues. CDR1 and CDR2 from the germline V gene are KGHDR and SFDVKD. This CDR3 is CATSAGQLPSQYF. The CDR3 DNA is TGTGCCACCAGTGCGGGACAGCTCCCTTCCCAGTACTTC.

The CDR3 here is CASSGPPGRGEQYF. The CDR3, as DNA: TGTGCCAGCAGTGGGCCCCCAGGCAGAGGGGAGCAGTACTTC. V is TRBV6-6 and J is TRBJ2-7, with D possibly matching TRBD2 (5 bases). The germline gives CDR1 MNHNY, CDR2 SVGAGI (reference sequence). CDR3 length: 14 amino acids. V was clipped by 5 bases and J by 7 bases, with 18 bases between them.

This clonotype has a handful of counts. One junction end disagrees with the germline gene, perhaps due to a read error. V and J are TRBV20-1 and TRBJ2-7, with TRBD1 matching over 7 bases. CDR1 is DFQATT, CDR2 SNEGSKA, per germline (reference sequence). CDR3 length equals 12 residues. CDR3 sequence: CSADREGYERYF. The CDR3 DNA reads as TGCAGTGCTGACAGGGAAGGCTACGAGCGGTACTTC.

This clonotype was seen only a few times. CDR3 nucleotides: TGTGCCAGCAGCTTAGTGTCGCTCGCTAGCGGATTCCAAGAGACCCAGTACTTC. Translating gives CASSLVSLASGFQETQYF. V is TRBV7-2 and J is TRBJ2-5; TRBD2 matches at 7 bases. Trimming cost V 1 base and J 1 base; bases outside gene matches: 12. Germline CDR1 and CDR2: SGHTA and FQGNSA. The CDR3 covers 18 residues.

This chain uses TRBV20-1 with TRBJ1-1; D perhaps matches TRBD1 (5 bases). V lost 6 bases and J 1 base, leaving 6 bases between the germline ends. This CDR3 comprises 11 residues. Germline loops: CDR1 DFQATT, CDR2 SNEGSKA (reference sequence). The CDR3, as DNA: TGCAGTGCCGGACAGAACACTGAAGCTTTCTTT. Translation: CSAGQNTEAFF.

This clonotype was picked up a small number of times. This chain joins TRBV7-9 and TRBJ2-1; D is ambiguous. CDR3 length equals 16 residues. Germline V CDR1 and CDR2: SEHNR, FQNEAQ (reference sequence). Deletions cut 1 base from V and 6 bases from J, with 16 bases between. In DNA form, the CDR3 reads TGTGCCAGCAGCTTAGGTGAGGTCCCCCGGTCCAATGAGCAGTTCTTC. This encodes CASSLGEVPRSNEQFF.

V and J are TRBV7-6 and TRBJ1-1, with TRBD1 identical over 9 bases. The CDR3 sequence is 16 residues long. Unmatched junction bases numbered 5, after V lost 0 bases and J lost 3 bases. Germline V gene lookup returns CDR1 SGHVS and CDR2 FNYEAQ. CDR3 in DNA: TGTGCCAGCAGCTTAGCGGGACAGGGCGATTACACTGAAGCTTTCTTT. This sequence encodes CASSLAGQGDYTEAFF.

This clonotype was detected only a few times. This chain joins TRBV9 and TRBJ2-1; TRBD2 might be the D (5 bases). The CDR3 length is 15 residues. Trimming took 2 bases from V and 0 from J, leaving 9 bases between them. Germline V gives CDR1 SGDLS, CDR2 YYNGEE. This chain's CDR3 is CASSVSASSYNEQFF. The CDR3 DNA sequence: TGTGCCAGCAGCGTTAGCGCTAGCTCCTACAATGAGCAGTTCTTC. Complete variable domain (other parts from reference TRBV9 and TRBJ2-1): DSGVTQTPKHLITATGQRVTLRCSPRSGDLSVYWYQQSLDQGLQFLIQYYNGEERAKGNILERFSAQQFPDLHSELNLSSLELGDSALYFCASSVSASSYNEQFFGPGTRLTVL.

This clonotype has a handful of counts. CDR3: CASSFGGYTQYF. CDR3 bases: TGTGCCAGCAGCTTCGGCGGGTATACGCAGTATTTT. This sequence joins TRBV3-1 and TRBJ2-3; weak D call: TRBD2 (5 bases). The CDR3 runs to 12 residues. V dropped 5 bases and J dropped 7 bases, with 10 bases sitting between them. The germline V gene has CDR1 LGHDT and CDR2 YNNKEL (reference sequence).

The chain is built from TRBV5-1 and TRBJ2-2; D might be TRBD1 or TRBD2, each matching 5 bases. The CDR3 sequence is 15 residues long. Per the germline V gene, CDR1 is SGHRS and CDR2 is YFSETQ. Trimming took 4 bases from V and 6 from J, leaving 16 bases between them. CDR3 residues: CASSLGGPRAGELFF. In nucleotides, the CDR3 is TGCGCCAGCAGCCTTGGGGGTCCTCGTGCCGGGGAGCTGTTTTTT. Filled out from reference TRBV5-1 and TRBJ2-2, the complete variable domain reads KAGVTQTPRYLIKTRGQQVTLSCSPISGHRSVSWYQQTPGQGLQFLFEYFSETQRNKGNFPGRFSGRQFSNSRSEMNVSTLELGDSALYLCASSLGGPRAGELFFGEGSRLTVL.

This clonotype was counted between two and nine times. J is TRBJ1-5 and V is TRBV7-6; D unresolved. The V gene lost 5 bases and the J gene lost 5 bases, with 7 bases spanning the gap. The CDR3 totals 12 residues. In germline, CDR1 is SGHVS, CDR2 FNYEAQ. CDR3 protein: CASSMVDQPQHF. The CDR3 coding sequence is TGTGCCAGCAGCATGGTCGATCAGCCCCAGCATTTT.

The chain employs TRBV7-6 and TRBJ1-2, with D possibly being TRBD1 (6 bases). CDR1 and CDR2 from the germline V gene are SGHVS and FNYEAQ. This CDR3 spans 14 amino acids. The germline V and J ends were trimmed by 2 bases and 7 bases, with 14 bases remaining between them. CDR3: CASSLQPGAGGYTF. CDR3 in DNA: TGTGCCAGCAGCTTACAGCCAGGGGCCGGTGGCTACACCTTC.

The gene calls are TRBV6-5 and TRBJ2-5; D ambiguous. The germline CDR1 and CDR2 sequences are MNHEY and SVGAGI. Between the trimmed V and J ends, which lost 0 bases and 7 bases, there was a span of 6 bases. This CDR3 is 12 amino acids long. The CDR3: CASSYSPGTQYF. The CDR3 DNA reads as TGTGCCAGCAGTTACTCCCCGGGGACCCAGTACTTC.

V usage is TRBV12-3 or TRBV12-4 and J usage is TRBJ1-5; D is unclear. The CDR3 contains 13 residues. Trimming shortened V by 6 bases and J by 0 bases, and 6 bases separated the two germline ends. Here the CDR3 reads CASRQNSNQPQHF. The CDR3 DNA follows: TGTGCCAGCAGGCAAAATAGCAATCAGCCCCAGCATTTT.

This chain links TRBV2 with TRBJ2-5; D unclear. The CDR3 covers 15 residues. V lost 4 bases to trimming and J lost 2 bases, with 14 bases between them. The germline V gene has CDR1 SNHLY and CDR2 FYNNEI. The CDR3 DNA is TGTGCCAGCAGTGGCCCCTCTGAGAGTCAAGAGACCCAGTACTTC. Encoded protein: CASSGPSESQETQYF.